This TCR beta chain stems from a study of cytomegalovirus exposure and HLA in healthy donors. Notes on the study in general: The study put some 150 TCR beta chains on its list as cytomegalovirus-associated. In vitro experiments confirmed that three CMV-associated chains were specific for CMV antigens. CMV serostatus was the only immune exposure information that was available. Most observed TCR sequences were rare, whereas some public TCRs were detected in many donors.

V dropped 4 bases and J dropped 0 bases, with 14 bases sitting between them. This CDR3 has 16 residues. From germline, CDR1 is SGHKS and CDR2 YYEKEE (reference sequence). The PCR made use of 60 Vbeta and 13 Jbeta primers. Only in-frame clones appear in the TCRdb table, and some are missing; sequencing was by immunoSEQ multiplex PCR. The table includes approximately 110,000 clones, 73% detected once. This clone was counted between two and nine times. The target antigen is unknown. The J gene is TRBJ1-5, the V gene TRBV5-5; tentative D call: TRBD1 (6 bases). Specimen: PBMCs. This receptor was taken from a woman aged 40 to 49 in good health and CMV-seronegative. CDR3: CASSPRGYSSNQPQHF. CDR3 in DNA: TGTGCCAGCAGCCCTAGGGGGTACTCTAGCAATCAGCCCCAGCATTTT.